A single T cell receptor (beta chain) is shown here with its context. Its cognate antigen is unknown. The sample belongs to a study of identifying expanded T cells in peripheral blood. Regarding the study as a whole: Clone count variance between approximately two-week samples rose with total template count. Over about two and four weeks, about 16 and 20 clones changed, versus roughly 1.1 between replicates.

The trim removed 5 bases at V and 8 bases at J, leaving 3 bases unmatched. The germline V gene has CDR1 SNHLY and CDR2 FYNNEI. The CDR3 spans 13 residues. No infections or other immune events were documented during collection. Assay: immunoSEQ multiplex PCR; the TCRdb copy retains only in-frame clones and omits some. Of 50,000 to 75,000 clones listed, over 80% are singletons. The chain joins TRBV2 to TRBJ2-1; TRBD2 aligns across 10 bases. The clonotype comes from a person between 18 and 70 years old in good health. Sequenced: blood. CDR3 nucleotide sequence: TGTGCCAGCAGTACTAGCGGGATCGATGAGCAGTTCTTC. Translated, it gives CASSTSGIDEQFF. The full variable domain, completed using reference TRBV2 and TRBJ2-1, is EPEVTQTPSHQVTQMGQEVILRCVPISNHLYFYWYRQILGQKVEFLVSFYNNEISEKSEIFDDQFSVERPDGSNFTLKIRSTKLEDSAMYFCASSTSGIDEQFFGPGTRLTVL.